This TCR beta chain was observed in a study of CD8 T cells in ankylosing spondylitis (dated by TCRdb to the late 2010s). Broadly, across the study: To find TCR variants linked to disease, the study profiled T cell receptor beta repertoires in ankylosing spondylitis patients and healthy donors. The whole study cohort included 90 to 120 healthy donors and 25 ankylosing spondylitis patients. Peripheral blood samples were taken, and synovial fluid was additionally collected from ankylosing spondylitis patients.

TCRdb shows the sequencer as Illumina HiSeq 2500. TCR beta libraries were prepared by quantitative 5'-RACE with molecular barcodes. Processing in the source paper ran as follows. A new computational method based on a probabilistic model of VDJ rearrangement was used to identify disease-linked TCR variants. TCRdb handled the public reads itself, with Q25 trimming in fastp and clone calling in MiXCR, and kept productive beta chains. Each CDR3 protein gets just one entry, which takes the most common genes and DNA from the rows behind it. These V and J calls originate from TCRdb's pipeline instead of the authors' own analysis. The sample contains 100,000 or so distinct CDR3 sequences, about 8.3% of them found a single time. The ten largest clones capture approximately 30% of the sample. The investigation overall reported the following: A TCR beta motif made up of several highly homologous amino acid variants appeared to be characteristic of blood from ankylosing spondylitis patients. Significant enrichment of the disease-linked clones was reported in matched synovial fluid samples from ankylosing spondylitis patients. In peripheral blood, the disease-linked clones were found at relatively low frequencies and had a CD8+ phenotype. Some motif variants were previously reported in synovial fluid and blood of reactive arthritis patients, suggesting common disease-initiation mechanisms.

The CDR3 goes from the cysteine to the phenylalanine over 11 residues. The read is trimmed to its CDR3 DNA, 33 bases read in frame from base 1. The junction shows trimming of 6 bases on V and 8 bases on J, plus 9 bases between the germline ends. As for this clonotype: The antigen it binds to is not known. It has no much larger one-base neighbor in the sample; base qualities were not kept.

This sequence uses TRBV12-3 or TRBV12-4 and TRBJ2-3, with the D segment identity uncertain. The sequence derives from a male donor with ankylosing spondylitis. Specimen: blood, either unsorted or a sorted T cell fraction (not recorded which). The sequenced DNA: TGTGCCAGCAGCCCCGCAGGTACGCAGTATTTT. Its protein product is CASSPAGTQYF.